The 7 T cell receptor beta chains presented below share a single source sample, sequenced in a study of T cells in women clearing cervical HPV infection. The repertoire was sequenced with immunoSEQ multiplex PCR; TCRdb's copy has only in-frame clones and lacks some. Recorded for this sample: about 35,000 clones. The sequenced sample consisted of blood buffy coat. The receptor set was obtained from a woman aged 18 to 75 with a cervical HPV16 infection that either progressed to CIN3+ or cleared (not recorded which).

Turning to this clone: The read falls 3 residues short of the CDR3 end, and the missing part is taken from the germline J gene. The chain employs TRBV29-1 and TRBJ2-3; TRBD1 might be the D (8 bases). CDR3 size: 14 residues. The germline V gene has CDR1 SQVTM and CDR2 ANQGSEA. V lost 4 bases to trimming and J lost 1 base, with 12 bases between them. The CDR3: CSVGTGGGTDTQYF. The CDR3 DNA, read in part, is TGCAGCGTTGGAACAGGGGGGGGCACAGATACG.

Comment on this clone: Coverage ceases 3 residues before the CDR3 finishes, and the germline J gene fills in the end. This sequence joins TRBV7-2 and TRBJ2-7; D may be TRBD2 (6 bases). The ends were cut back, 5 bases at V and 5 bases at J, with 16 bases in the middle. This CDR3 comprises 14 residues. Per the germline V gene, CDR1 is SGHTA and CDR2 is FQGNSA. The CDR3 sequence: CASSEGWRADEQYF. The sequenced CDR3 bases are TGTGCCAGCAGCGAGGGGTGGAGGGCCGACGAG.

Worth noting for this clone: The sequenced fragment ends 3 residues before the CDR3 boundary, so the rest is inferred from the germline J gene. The rearrangement uses TRBV6-2 or TRBV6-3 and TRBJ2-1; 8 positions agree with TRBD1. V lost 2 bases and J lost 3; bases outside the gene matches: 6. CDR3 size: 16 residues. Per the germline V gene, CDR1 is MNHEY and CDR2 is SVGEGT. The sequenced CDR3 bases are TGTGCCAGCAGTTACCACTTCAGGGGGCTCTACAATGAG. Protein sequence: CASSYHFRGLYNE. The CDR3 reads in full as CASSYHFRGLYNEQFF.

With respect to this clone: The CDR3 is cut off 3 residues early in the read; its end comes from the germline J gene. This chain joins TRBV2 and TRBJ2-1; 16 nucleotides align to TRBD2. The trim removed 5 bases at V and 9 bases at J, leaving 4 bases unmatched. The CDR3 has 15 amino acids. Germline V gene data show CDR1 as SNHLY and CDR2 as FYNNEI. CDR3 DNA, as far as it was read: TGTGCCAGCAGTCCCGGGACTAGCGGGGGGGGTGAG. Protein sequence: CASSPGTSGGGE. The CDR3, in full, reads CASSPGTSGGGEQFF.

With regard to this clone: The CDR3 goes on 3 residues after the read ends, and that part is filled in from the germline J gene. J is TRBJ2-7 and V is TRBV20-1; TRBD1 might be the D (5 bases). V shed 3 bases and J shed 3 bases, with 9 bases lying between them. The CDR3 consists of 12 residues. The germline gives CDR1 DFQATT, CDR2 SNEGSKA (reference sequence). CDR3 bases read: TGCAGTGCTAGGATAAGGGGCTACGAG. It translates to CSARIRGYE. The full CDR3 is CSARIRGYEQYF.

Details on this clone: Read coverage stops 3 residues before the CDR3 terminus; the germline J gene supplies the remainder. The chain links TRBV5-1 to TRBJ1-1; TRBD1 is a possible D gene (5 bases). The CDR3 totals 14 residues. Trimming shortened V by 4 bases and J by 0 bases, and 10 bases separated the two germline ends. Germline V lookup: CDR1 SGHRS, CDR2 YFSETQ. CDR3 DNA (partial): TGCGCCAGCAGCCCGGACAACCTGAACACTGAA. Translation gives CASSPDNLNTE. The CDR3 reads in full as CASSPDNLNTEAFF.

A note on this clone: The read finishes 3 residues shy of the CDR3 end, and the germline J gene is used to complete it. The rearrangement joins TRBV5-1 to TRBJ1-1; TRBD1 matches 7 bases. CDR1 SGHRS and CDR2 YFSETQ come from the germline V gene. This CDR3 has 13 residues. V trimming: 7 bases; J trimming: 5 bases; junction bases outside the gene matches: 8. CDR3 amino acids: CASRRDSNTEAFF. The CDR3 bases that were read are TGCGCCAGCCGTCGGGACAGTAATACTGAA.